This entry lists 13 T cell receptor beta chains sequenced from one sample in a study of metastatic and nonmetastatic thyroid tumors. There were no patients who had received any treatment before thyroid surgery. MiXCR re-clonotyped the PCR reads for TCRdb. The sample lists 50,000 or so clones; around a sixth were seen once. Sequenced: blood. The receptors here all came from a female donor with papillary thyroid cancer or a benign thyroid nodule (not recorded which). Some clones in this sample may be carry-over from other donors' samples.

This clone was detected many times. The V call is TRBV25-1, the J call TRBJ1-2; D is possibly TRBD1 (5 bases). This CDR3 contains 14 residues. Per germline, CDR1 MGHDK and CDR2 SYGVNS. Trimming pared 10 bases from V and 5 bases from J, leaving 20 bases between. As DNA, the CDR3 is TGTGCCACCCTTTCCGGGGCAGGGTATTATGGCTACACCTTC. Translated: CATLSGAGYYGYTF.

This clone occurred many times. J is TRBJ1-5 and V is TRBV10-2; D is uncertain. The V and J ends lost 9 bases and 3 bases respectively, with 12 bases between them. Germline V CDR1 and CDR2: WSHSY, SAAADI. CDR3 length: 13 residues. CDR3 in amino acids: CASSKETNQPQHF. CDR3 bases: TGCGCCAGTTCCAAAGAAACCAATCAGCCCCAGCATTTT.

This clone has a count of ten or more. V gene TRBV6-1 combines with J gene TRBJ1-1; 8 bases are a match to TRBD1. The CDR3 loop spans 15 amino acids. From germline, CDR1 is MNHNS and CDR2 SASEGT. V was pared by 3 bases and J by 5 bases, with 8 bases of the junction left unmatched. The CDR3 nucleotides read TGTGCCAGCAGTGACAATGGCAGGGGGCTTACTGAAGCTTTCTTT. Amino acids: CASSDNGRGLTEAFF.

Regarding this clone: One base away lies a much larger clone, so this may be a sequencing read error. The sample has other DNA sequences that encode this CDR3 too. The chain employs TRBV14 and TRBJ2-2; D gene uncertain. Deletions cut 2 bases from V and 5 bases from J, with 9 bases between. The CDR3 loop spans 14 amino acids. Germline values: CDR1 SGHDN, CDR2 FVKESK. CDR3 residues: CASSQLHSTGELFF. The CDR3 nucleotides read TGTGCCAGCAGCCAATTGCACTCTACCGGGGAGCTGTTTTTT. The full variable domain, in which reference TRBV14 and TRBJ2-2 provide the parts outside the CDR3, is EAGVTQFPSHSVIEKGQTVTLRCDPISGHDNLYWYRRVMGKEIKFLLHFVKESKQDESGMPNNRFLAERTGGTYSTLKVQPAELEDSGVYFCASSQLHSTGELFFGEGSRLTVL.

V usage is TRBV3-1 and J usage is TRBJ2-3, with 11 nucleotides matching TRBD1. Looked up from germline, CDR1 is LGHDT and CDR2 is YNNKEL (reference sequence). The CDR3 is 18 residues long. V lost 7 bases, J lost 2 bases, and 14 bases stayed unmatched. The CDR3 region has the DNA TGTGCCAGCACCCCTAAAGTAGGGACAGGGGGATTCACAGATACGCAGTATTTT. This translates into CASTPKVGTGGFTDTQYF.

This clone was detected many times. Germline is not matched at one junction end, which may reflect a read error. This chain uses TRBV20-1 with TRBJ2-3; TRBD2 might be the D (6 bases). Looked up from germline, CDR1 is DFQATT and CDR2 is SNEGSKA (reference sequence). The CDR3 has 11 amino acids. The CDR3 DNA reads TGCAGTGCTAGTGGAGCGGGCCATAGCTTTTTT. It encodes CSASGAGHSFF.

This clone occurred many times. The chain combines TRBV20-1 with TRBJ2-1; D possibly corresponds to TRBD2 (5 bases). Per the germline V gene, CDR1 is DFQATT and CDR2 is SNEGSKA (reference sequence). CDR3 size: 12 residues. V lost 3 bases and J 7 bases, leaving 10 bases between the germline ends. The CDR3 nucleotides are TGCAGTGCTAGCGGGAATTCGAATGAGCAGTTCTTC. Translating gives CSASGNSNEQFF.

This rearrangement joins TRBV7-8 to TRBJ1-5; D unresolved. Trimming left V 3 bases short and J 5 bases short, with 5 bases between. CDR1 SGHVS and CDR2 FQNEAQ come from the germline V gene. CDR3 length equals 12 residues. As DNA, the CDR3 is TGTGCCAGCAGCTTGGATCATCAGCCCCAGCATTTT. It encodes CASSLDHQPQHF.

This clone was seen many times. The chain joins TRBV19 to TRBJ2-7; 10 nucleotides agree with TRBD2. The V gene's germline CDR1 is LNHDA and CDR2 SQIVND (reference sequence). The CDR3 extends over 16 amino acids. V shed 6 bases, J shed 1 base, and the junction held 9 bases outside the gene matches. The DNA for the CDR3 is TGTGCCAGTAGCGTCCTTTGGACTAGCGGTTCCTACGAGCAGTACTTC. The encoded protein is CASSVLWTSGSYEQYF.

This clone was picked up many times. The CDR3, as DNA: TGTGCCAGCAGTTTAAGGGGACAGGGCAATGAAAAACTGTTTTTT. Protein sequence: CASSLRGQGNEKLFF. The J gene is TRBJ1-4, the V gene TRBV12-3 or TRBV12-4; 9 positions match TRBD1. CDR3 length equals 15 residues. V lost 2 bases, J lost 5 bases, and 3 bases stayed unmatched.

This clone has at least ten counts. V and J are TRBV20-1 and TRBJ2-5; 11 bases match TRBD1. The CDR3 totals 14 residues. Germline CDR1 reads DFQATT; CDR2 reads SNEGSKA (reference sequence). Trimming cost V 3 bases and J 5 bases; bases outside gene matches: 5. CDR3: CSASLDRGRETQYF. DNA for the CDR3: TGCAGTGCTAGTTTGGACAGGGGGCGGGAGACCCAGTACTTC.

In its sample, this clone was seen a few times. The junction differs from germline at one of its ends, possibly a read error. The sample holds other DNA sequences that translate to the same CDR3. Written as DNA, the CDR3 is TGTGCCAGCAGTCTCCTGGGGACCGTGGAGCTTTTTTTT. This encodes CASSLLGTVELFF. The chain is built from TRBV27 and TRBJ2-2, with D tentatively TRBD1 or TRBD2 (5 bases each). Germline V lookup: CDR1 MNHEY, CDR2 SMNVEV (reference sequence). CDR3 length equals 13 residues.

This clone has ten or more counts. J is TRBJ1-6 and V is TRBV28, with TRBD1 matching 7 bases. V was clipped by 10 bases and J by 10 bases; unmatched bases: 19. The CDR3 covers 16 residues. The germline CDR1 and CDR2 sequences are MDHEN and SYDVKM. This CDR3 is CATAPQGFRVKSPLHF. The DNA for the CDR3 is TGTGCCACCGCCCCACAGGGGTTTAGAGTAAAGTCACCCCTCCACTTT.